This TCR beta chain was identified in a study of blood T cell repertoires in COVID-19. Study context: There were acute and convalescent COVID-19 samples, and they came from the United States, Italy and Spain. Sources were T cells, B-cell-depleted T cells, or PBMCs; the material itself was cDNA or gDNA.

The V end was cut by 0 bases, the J end by 0 bases, with 19 bases between. Germline CDR1 SGHDT, CDR2 YYEEEE. The CDR3 has 18 residues. As originally analysed: Reference gene primer amplification in the assay estimated nucleated cell counts. This table comes from immunoSEQ multiplex PCR, and its TCRdb copy is limited to in-frame clones, with some not included. The V and J calls and clone size come from that table; D and trimming were worked out from the DNA. The table shows approximately 300,000 clones, with around 83% occurring only once. The sequenced sample was peripheral blood. The sequence was obtained from a woman aged 50 to 60 with acute or convalescent COVID-19. This chain uses TRBV5-6 with TRBJ2-7; D gene unclear. CDR3 amino acids: CASSLAQVLRLSSYEQYV. The CDR3 bases are TGTGCCAGCAGCTTGGCCCAGGTTCTCCGTTTAAGCTCCTACGAGCAGTACGTC.